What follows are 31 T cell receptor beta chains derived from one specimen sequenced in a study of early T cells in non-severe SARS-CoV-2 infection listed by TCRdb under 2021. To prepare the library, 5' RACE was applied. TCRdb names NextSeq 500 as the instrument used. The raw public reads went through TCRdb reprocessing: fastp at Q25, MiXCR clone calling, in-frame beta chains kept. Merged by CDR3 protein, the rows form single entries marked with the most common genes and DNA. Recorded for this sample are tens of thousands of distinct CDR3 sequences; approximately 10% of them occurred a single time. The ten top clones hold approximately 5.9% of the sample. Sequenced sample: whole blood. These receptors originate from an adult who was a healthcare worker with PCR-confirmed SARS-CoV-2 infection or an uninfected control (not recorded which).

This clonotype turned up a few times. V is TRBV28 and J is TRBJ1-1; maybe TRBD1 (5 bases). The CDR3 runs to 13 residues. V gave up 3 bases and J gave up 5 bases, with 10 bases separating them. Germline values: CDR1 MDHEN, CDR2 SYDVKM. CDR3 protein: CASSFRGGTEAFF. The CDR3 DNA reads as TGTGCCAGCAGTTTTCGGGGCGGGACTGAAGCTTTCTTT.

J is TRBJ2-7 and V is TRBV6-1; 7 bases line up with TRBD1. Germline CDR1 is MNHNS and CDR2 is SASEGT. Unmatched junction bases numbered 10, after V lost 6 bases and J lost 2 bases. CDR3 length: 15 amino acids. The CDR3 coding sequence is TGTGCCAGCAGACCCTGGGACAGTCGGGCCTACGAGCAGTACTTC. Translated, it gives CASRPWDSRAYEQYF.

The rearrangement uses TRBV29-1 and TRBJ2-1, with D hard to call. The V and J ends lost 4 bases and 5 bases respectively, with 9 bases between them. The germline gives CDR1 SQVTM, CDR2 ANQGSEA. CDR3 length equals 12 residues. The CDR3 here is CSVGDRNNEQFF. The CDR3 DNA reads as TGCAGCGTTGGTGACCGCAACAATGAGCAGTTCTTC.

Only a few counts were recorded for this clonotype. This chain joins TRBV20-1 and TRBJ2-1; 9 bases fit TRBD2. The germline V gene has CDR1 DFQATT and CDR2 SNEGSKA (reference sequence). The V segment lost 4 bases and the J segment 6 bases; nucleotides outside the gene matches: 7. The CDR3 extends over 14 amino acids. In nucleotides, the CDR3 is TGCAGTGCTAAGATAGCGGGAGCGCGCAATGAGCAGTTCTTC. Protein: CSAKIAGARNEQFF.

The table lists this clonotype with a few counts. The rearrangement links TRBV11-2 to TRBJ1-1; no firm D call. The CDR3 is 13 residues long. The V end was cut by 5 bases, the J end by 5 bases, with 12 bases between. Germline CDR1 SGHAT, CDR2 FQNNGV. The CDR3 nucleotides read TGTGCCAGCAGCCCCCTGACTCAGACTGAAGCTTTCTTT. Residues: CASSPLTQTEAFF.

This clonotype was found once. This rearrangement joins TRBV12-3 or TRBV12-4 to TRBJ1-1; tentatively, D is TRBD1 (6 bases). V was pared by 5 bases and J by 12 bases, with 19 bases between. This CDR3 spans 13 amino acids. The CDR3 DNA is TGTGCCAGCAGTCCCGGGACACGACTTTCGACTTTCTTT. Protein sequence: CASSPGTRLSTFF.

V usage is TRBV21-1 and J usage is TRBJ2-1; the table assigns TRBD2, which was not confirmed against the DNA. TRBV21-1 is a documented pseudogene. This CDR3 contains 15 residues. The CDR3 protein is CASSTRLAGVGEQFF. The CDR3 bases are TGTGCCAGCAGCACCCGACTAGCGGGAGTGGGTGAGCAGTTCTTC.

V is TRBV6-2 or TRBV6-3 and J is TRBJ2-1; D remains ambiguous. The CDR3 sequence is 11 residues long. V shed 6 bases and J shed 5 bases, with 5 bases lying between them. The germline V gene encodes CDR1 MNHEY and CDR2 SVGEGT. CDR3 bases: TGTGCCAGCAGGGGTAACAATGAGCAGTTCTTC. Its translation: CASRGNNEQFF.

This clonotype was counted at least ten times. CDR3 in amino acids: CASSFAGAKNIQYF. CDR3 DNA sequence: TGTGCCAGCAGTTTCGCAGGGGCCAAAAACATTCAGTACTTC. The chain is built from TRBV6-2 or TRBV6-3 and TRBJ2-4, with TRBD1 as a possible D gene (5 bases). Germline V gene lookup returns CDR1 MNHEY and CDR2 SVGEGT. With 4 bases removed from V and 1 base from J, the gap between germline ends came to 8 bases. CDR3 length equals 14 residues.

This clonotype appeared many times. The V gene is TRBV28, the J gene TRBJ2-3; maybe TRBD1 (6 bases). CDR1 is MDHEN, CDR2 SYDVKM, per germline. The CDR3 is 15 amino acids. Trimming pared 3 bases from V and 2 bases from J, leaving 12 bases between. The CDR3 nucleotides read TGTGCCAGCAGTTTGTTTGGACAGTTCACAGATACGCAGTATTTT. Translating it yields CASSLFGQFTDTQYF. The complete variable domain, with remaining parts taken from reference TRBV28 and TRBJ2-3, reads DVKVTQSSRYLVKRTGEKVFLECVQDMDHENMFWYRQDPGLGLRLIYFSYDVKMKEKGDIPEGYSVSREKKERFSLILESASTNQTSMYLCASSLFGQFTDTQYFGPGTRLTVL.

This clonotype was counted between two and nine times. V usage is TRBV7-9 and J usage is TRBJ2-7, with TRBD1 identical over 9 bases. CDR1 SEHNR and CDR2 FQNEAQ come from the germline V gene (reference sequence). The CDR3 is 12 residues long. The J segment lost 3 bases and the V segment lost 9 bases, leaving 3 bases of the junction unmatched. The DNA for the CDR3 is TGTGCCAGTGGACAGGGGTACTACGAGCAGTACTTC. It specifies CASGQGYYEQYF.

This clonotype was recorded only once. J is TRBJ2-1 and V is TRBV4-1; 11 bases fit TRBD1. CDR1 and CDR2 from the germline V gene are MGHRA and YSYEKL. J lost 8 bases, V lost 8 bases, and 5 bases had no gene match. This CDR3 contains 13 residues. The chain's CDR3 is CASDRTGGDEQFF. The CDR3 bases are TGCGCCAGCGATCGGACAGGGGGCGATGAGCAGTTCTTC.

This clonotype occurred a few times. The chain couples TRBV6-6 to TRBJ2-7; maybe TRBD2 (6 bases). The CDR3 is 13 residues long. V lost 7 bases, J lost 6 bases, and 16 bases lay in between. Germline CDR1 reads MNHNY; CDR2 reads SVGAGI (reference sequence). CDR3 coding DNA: TGTGCCAGCATGGCCGGGAGAGGAGGCGAGCAGTACTTC. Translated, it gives CASMAGRGGEQYF.

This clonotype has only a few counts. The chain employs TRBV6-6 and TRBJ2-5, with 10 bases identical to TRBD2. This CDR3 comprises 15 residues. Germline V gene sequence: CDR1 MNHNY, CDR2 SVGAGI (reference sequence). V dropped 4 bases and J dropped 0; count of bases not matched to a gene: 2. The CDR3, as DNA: TGTGCCAGCAGTTCCGGGACTAGCGACCAAGAGACCCAGTACTTC. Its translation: CASSSGTSDQETQYF.

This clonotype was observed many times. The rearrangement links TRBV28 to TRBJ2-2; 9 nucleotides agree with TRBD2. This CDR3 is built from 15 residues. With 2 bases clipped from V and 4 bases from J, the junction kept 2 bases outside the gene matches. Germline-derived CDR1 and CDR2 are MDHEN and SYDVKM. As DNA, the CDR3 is TGTGCCAGCAGTTTAGCGGGAGGGGGCACCGGGGAGCTGTTTTTT. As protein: CASSLAGGGTGELFF.

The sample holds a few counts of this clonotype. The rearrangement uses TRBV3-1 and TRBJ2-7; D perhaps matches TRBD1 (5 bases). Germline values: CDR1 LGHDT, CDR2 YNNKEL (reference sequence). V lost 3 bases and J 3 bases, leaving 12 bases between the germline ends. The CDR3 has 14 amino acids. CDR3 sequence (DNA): TGTGCCAGCAGCCAGCAGGGAATCCTCTACGAGCAGTACTTC. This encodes CASSQQGILYEQYF.

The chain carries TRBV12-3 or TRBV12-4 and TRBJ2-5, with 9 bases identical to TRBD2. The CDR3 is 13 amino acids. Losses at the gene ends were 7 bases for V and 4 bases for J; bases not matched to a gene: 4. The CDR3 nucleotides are TGTGCCAGCATGGCGGGAGGGGGAGAGACCCAGTACTTC. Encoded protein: CASMAGGGETQYF.

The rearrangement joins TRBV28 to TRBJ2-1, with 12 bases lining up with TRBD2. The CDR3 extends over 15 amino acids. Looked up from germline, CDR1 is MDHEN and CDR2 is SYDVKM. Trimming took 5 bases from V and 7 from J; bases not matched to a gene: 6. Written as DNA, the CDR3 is TGTGCCAGCAGTAAGGGACTAGCGGGCGTAAATGAGCAGTTCTTC. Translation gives CASSKGLAGVNEQFF.

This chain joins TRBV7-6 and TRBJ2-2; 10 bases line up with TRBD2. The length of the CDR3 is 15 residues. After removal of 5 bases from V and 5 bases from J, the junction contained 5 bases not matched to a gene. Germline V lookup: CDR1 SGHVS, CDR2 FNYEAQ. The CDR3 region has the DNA TGTGCCAGCAGCAACTTAGCGGGAGGTACCGGGGAGCTGTTTTTT. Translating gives CASSNLAGGTGELFF.

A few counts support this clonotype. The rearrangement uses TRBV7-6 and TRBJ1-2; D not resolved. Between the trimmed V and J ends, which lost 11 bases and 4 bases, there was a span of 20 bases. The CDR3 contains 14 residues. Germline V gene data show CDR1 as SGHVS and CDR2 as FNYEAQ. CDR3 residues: CADIGPGSGYGYTF. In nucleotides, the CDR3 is TGTGCCGATATAGGGCCAGGTTCTGGCTATGGCTACACCTTC.

The CDR3 DNA reads as TGTGCCAGCAGCTCCTTTAGCGGGAGGTCCTCCTACGAGCAGTACTTC. This codes for CASSSFSGRSSYEQYF. V usage is TRBV7-9 and J usage is TRBJ2-7; 10 nucleotides match TRBD2. CDR3 length: 16 amino acids. The V gene end was trimmed by 4 bases and the J gene end by 0 bases; junction bases not matched to a gene: 6. Germline assignment: CDR1 SEHNR and CDR2 FQNEAQ (reference sequence).

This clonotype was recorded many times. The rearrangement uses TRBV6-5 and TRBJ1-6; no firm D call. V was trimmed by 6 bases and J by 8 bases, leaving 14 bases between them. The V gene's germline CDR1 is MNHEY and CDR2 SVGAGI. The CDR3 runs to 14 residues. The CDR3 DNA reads TGTGCCAGCAGCCCACGGGGTCCGGATTCACCCCTCCACTTT. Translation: CASSPRGPDSPLHF.

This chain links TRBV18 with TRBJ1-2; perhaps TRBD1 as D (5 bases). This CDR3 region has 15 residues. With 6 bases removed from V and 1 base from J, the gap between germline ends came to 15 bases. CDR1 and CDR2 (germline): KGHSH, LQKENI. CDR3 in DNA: TGTGCCAGCTCCCCCGAGGCAGGGCTTAACTATGGCTACACCTTC. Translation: CASSPEAGLNYGYTF.

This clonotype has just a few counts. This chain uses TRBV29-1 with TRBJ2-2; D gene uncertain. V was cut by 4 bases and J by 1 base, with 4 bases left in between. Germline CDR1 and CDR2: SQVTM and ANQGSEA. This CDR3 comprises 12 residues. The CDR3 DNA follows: TGCAGCGTTGTGGAGAACACCGGGGAGCTGTTTTTT. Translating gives CSVVENTGELFF.

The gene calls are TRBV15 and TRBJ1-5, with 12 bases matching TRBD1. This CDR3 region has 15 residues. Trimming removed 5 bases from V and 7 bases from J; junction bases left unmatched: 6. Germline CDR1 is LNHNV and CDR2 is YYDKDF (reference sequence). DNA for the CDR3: TGTGCCACCAGCGGGGGACAGGGGGCAAAGCAGCCCCAGCATTTT. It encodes CATSGGQGAKQPQHF.

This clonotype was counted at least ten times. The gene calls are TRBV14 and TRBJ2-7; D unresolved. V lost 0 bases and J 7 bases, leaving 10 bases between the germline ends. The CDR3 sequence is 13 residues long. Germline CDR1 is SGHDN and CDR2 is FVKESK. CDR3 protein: CASSQDPSREQYF. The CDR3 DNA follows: TGTGCCAGCAGCCAAGATCCTAGTAGGGAGCAGTACTTC.

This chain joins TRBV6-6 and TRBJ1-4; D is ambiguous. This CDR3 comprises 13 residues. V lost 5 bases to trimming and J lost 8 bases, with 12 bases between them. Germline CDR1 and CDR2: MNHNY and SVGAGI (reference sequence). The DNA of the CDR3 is TGTGCCAGCAGTGACAAAACGGGGGAAAAACTGTTTTTT. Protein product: CASSDKTGEKLFF.

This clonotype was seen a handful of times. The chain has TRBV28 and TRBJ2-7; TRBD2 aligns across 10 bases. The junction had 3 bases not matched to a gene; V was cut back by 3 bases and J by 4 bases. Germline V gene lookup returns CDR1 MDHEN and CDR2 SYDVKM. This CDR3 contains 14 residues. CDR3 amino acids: CASSFLLAGYEQYF. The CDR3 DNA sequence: TGTGCCAGCAGTTTCTTACTAGCGGGATACGAGCAGTACTTC.

The CDR3 nucleotides are TGCGCCAGCAGCTCATACAACGGGACCCAGGGGGCGCGGGATGCCGAGCAGTACTTC. Translation gives CASSSYNGTQGARDAEQYF. This chain uses TRBV5-1 with TRBJ2-7, with TRBD1 matching over 8 bases. V lost 3 bases to trimming and J lost 6 bases; unmatched junction nucleotides: 23. The CDR3 runs 19 residues. The germline CDR1 and CDR2 sequences are SGHRS and YFSETQ.

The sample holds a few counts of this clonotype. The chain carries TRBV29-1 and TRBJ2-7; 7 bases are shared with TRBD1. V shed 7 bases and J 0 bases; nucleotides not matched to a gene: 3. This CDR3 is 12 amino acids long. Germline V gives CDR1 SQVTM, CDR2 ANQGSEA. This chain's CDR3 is CSGRDSSYEQYF. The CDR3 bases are TGCAGCGGACGGGACAGCTCCTACGAGCAGTACTTC.

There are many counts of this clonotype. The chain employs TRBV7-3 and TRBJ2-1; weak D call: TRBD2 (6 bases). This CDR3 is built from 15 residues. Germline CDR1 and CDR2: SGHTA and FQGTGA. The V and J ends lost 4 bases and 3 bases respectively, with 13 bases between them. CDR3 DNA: TGTGCCAGCAGCTCAGCGGGTGGGGGCTACAATGAGCAGTTCTTC. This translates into CASSSAGGGYNEQFF.